This is a list of T cell receptor beta chains from one sample in a study of T-cell memory formation after mild COVID-19. TCRdb passed the 5' RACE reads through MiXCR, listing each CDR3 protein once. Among 200,000 to 250,000 distinct CDR3 sequences, around 8.8% were seen once, and the ten largest hold roughly 3.5%. Input material: PBMCs or a T cell subset sorted from them (not recorded which). These receptors all come from a man aged 18 to 30 who had mild COVID-19 (a few samples of this study predate the infection). Cell type and time point are not known. CDR3s include the opening cysteine and the closing phenylalanine or tryptophan. D genes are given only for firm matches. For some rows the clone size is stated as once, few or many, or as a class when expanded; others skip it.

>TRBJ2-2|.|.|TRBV25-1
CASSEYPGGTDTGELFF
TGTGCCAGCAGTGAATATCCTGGAGGGACAGACACCGGGGAGCTGTTTTTT
>TRBJ1-5|TRBD1|few|TRBV25-1
CASSADRGTHQPQHF
TGTGCCAGCAGTGCGGACAGGGGAACCCATCAGCCCCAGCATTTT
>TRBJ1-4|TRBD1|few|TRBV18
CASSPGQGYEKLFF
TGTGCCAGCTCACCGGGACAGGGTTATGAAAAACTGTTTTTT
>TRBJ1-2|TRBD1|few|TRBV27
CASSSRTGAGGYTF
TGTGCCAGCAGTTCTCGGACAGGGGCGGGTGGCTACACCTTC
>TRBJ2-5|TRBD1|few|TRBV5-1
CASSLTGTGETQYF
TGCGCCAGCAGCTTGACAGGGACAGGGGAGACCCAGTACTTC
>TRBJ1-5|.|many|TRBV5-5
CASSPEVHGQPQHF
TGTGCCAGCAGCCCGGAAGTTCACGGTCAGCCCCAGCATTTT
>TRBJ2-3|TRBD2|few|TRBV6-5
CASSTRAGATDTQYF
TGTGCCAGCAGTACCCGAGCGGGAGCCACAGATACGCAGTATTTT
>TRBJ2-1|TRBD2|many|TRBV20-1
CSARDPRDYDNEQFF
TGCAGTGCTAGAGATCCGCGGGACTATGACAATGAGCAGTTCTTC
>TRBJ1-6|.|few|TRBV5-1
CASSLIGFSPLHF
TGCGCCAGCAGCTTAATCGGCTTCTCACCCCTCCACTTT
>TRBJ1-5|.|.|TRBV27
CASSIGTPNQPQHF
TGTGCCAGCAGTATCGGGACACCGAATCAGCCCCAGCATTTT
>TRBJ2-1|.|many|TRBV11-2
CASSRRIPPGDEQFF
TGTGCCAGCAGCCGTAGAATACCCCCCGGGGATGAGCAGTTCTTC
>TRBJ2-7|TRBD1|.|TRBV7-3
CASSDLDRDSYEQYF
TGTGCCAGCAGTGACCTGGACAGGGACTCCTACGAGCAGTACTTC
>TRBJ2-3|.|few|TRBV18
CASSFRTEGTDTQYF
TGTGCCAGCTCATTTCGGACCGAAGGGACAGATACGCAGTATTTT
>TRBJ1-6|.|few|TRBV6-5
CASSYVGANSPLHF
TGTGCCAGCAGTTACGTAGGGGCAAATTCACCCCTCCACTTT
>TRBJ1-3|.|.|TRBV7-9
CASSAFGKYGNTIYF
TGTGCCAGCAGCGCCTTTGGAAAATACGGAAACACCATATATTTT
>TRBJ1-3|.|few|TRBV20-1
CSARVYGTSGNTIYF
TGCAGTGCTAGAGTGTACGGAACCTCTGGAAACACCATATATTTT
>TRBJ2-1|TRBD1|few|TRBV7-2
CASNPGTGRNNEQFF
TGTGCCAGCAACCCCGGGACAGGGCGTAACAATGAGCAGTTCTTC
>TRBJ2-5|TRBD2|.|TRBV7-6
CASSFGGGMGETQYF
TGTGCCAGCAGCTTTGGCGGGGGGATGGGAGAGACCCAGTACTTC
>TRBJ2-1|.|.|TRBV19
CASSRGRESSYNEQFF
TGTGCCAGTAGTAGAGGGCGGGAAAGCTCCTACAATGAGCAGTTCTTC
>TRBJ2-3|.|few|TRBV7-2
CASSFKLVGDTQYF
TGTGCCAGCAGCTTCAAGCTAGTGGGCGATACGCAGTATTTT
>TRBJ2-3|.|.|TRBV19
CATGMGPLFTDTQYF
TGTGCCACCGGGATGGGACCTCTATTCACAGATACGCAGTATTTT
>TRBJ2-7|.|.|TRBV19
CASSTQRGYEQYF
TGTGCCAGTAGTACACAAAGGGGCTACGAGCAGTACTTC
>TRBJ2-5|.|few|TRBV7-7
CASSLGQVRETQYF
TGTGCCAGCAGCTTAGGGCAGGTTCGGGAGACCCAGTACTTC
>TRBJ1-5|TRBD1|many|TRBV5-1
CASSLGDRNQPQHF
TGCGCCAGCAGCTTGGGGGACAGAAATCAGCCCCAGCATTTT
>TRBJ1-2|.|few|TRBV12-3/TRBV12-4
CASRQGHYGYTF
TGTGCCAGCCGCCAGGGGCACTATGGCTACACCTTC
>TRBJ2-7|.|many|TRBV7-2
CASSPRLGEQYF
TGTGCCAGCAGCCCGAGGCTGGGGGAGCAGTACTTC
>TRBJ2-7|.|.|TRBV19
CASTSGIPYEQYF
TGTGCCAGTACATCAGGGATCCCCTACGAGCAGTACTTC
>TRBJ2-4|TRBD2|many|TRBV7-2
CASSYGLAGTQAKNIQYF
TGTGCCAGCAGCTACGGACTAGCGGGAACACAGGCCAAAAACATTCAGTACTTC
>TRBJ2-7|.|.|TRBV10-3
CAISDTPYEQYF
TGTGCCATCAGTGACACCCCCTACGAGCAGTACTTC
>TRBJ2-1|.|many|TRBV20-1
CSARGMAWNEQFF
TGCAGTGCTAGAGGGATGGCGTGGAATGAGCAGTTCTTC
>TRBJ1-6|TRBD1|few|TRBV6-5
CASSYWGTGGSPLHF
TGTGCCAGCAGTTACTGGGGGACAGGGGGTTCACCCCTCCACTTT